This TCR beta chain came from a study of T-cell memory formation after mild COVID-19. The CDR3 is made up of 14 amino acids. The V gene lost 0 bases and the J gene lost 12 bases, with 18 bases spanning the gap. Germline V gene sequence: CDR1 GTSNPN, CDR2 SVGIG (reference sequence). TCRdb independently ran MiXCR on the 5' RACE reads; one entry per CDR3 protein. The sample gives about 390,000 distinct CDR3 sequences, around a fifth of which show up once; under 15% is in the top ten. This clonotype turned up a few times. This chain links TRBV30 with TRBJ2-1; TRBD1 might be the D (8 bases). The sequence was obtained from an adult woman who had mild COVID-19 (a few samples of this study predate the infection). Cell type and time point are not known. Sequencing used PBMCs or a T cell subset sorted from them (not recorded which). The CDR3 coding sequence is TGTGCCTGGAGTGTACAGGGGGGGGGATTAGGGCAGTTCTTC. This sequence encodes CAWSVQGGGLGQFF.